The 32 T cell receptor beta chains below come from one sample, sequenced in a study of molecular identifiers for immune sequencing clone quantification. TCRdb independently ran MiXCR on the PCR reads; one entry per CDR3 protein. The table includes 35,000 or so distinct CDR3 sequences, over 15% detected once. Sequencing was done on a sample of naive CD8+ T cells from blood, with Jurkat cell RNA spiked in. Noted subset: FACS-sorted CD8+CD4-CCR7+CD45RA+ naive T cells. These receptors were collected from a human donor in good health. Some libraries in this study had Jurkat cell RNA spiked in.

In this sample, this clonotype turned up many times. The gene calls are TRBV9 and TRBJ1-1, with 12 bases fitting TRBD1. Germline V gene data show CDR1 as SGDLS and CDR2 as YYNGEE. The CDR3 loop spans 16 amino acids. Unmatched junction bases numbered 0, after V lost 0 bases and J lost 0 bases. The DNA for the CDR3 is TGTGCCAGCAGCGTAGGGGACAGGGGGCTGAACACTGAAGCTTTCTTT. This translates into CASSVGDRGLNTEAFF.

About this clonotype itself: Just one base apart from a much larger clone, this may be a read error. The genes are TRBV12-3 or TRBV12-4 and TRBJ2-3; D is ambiguous. The CDR3 is 16 residues long. The V end was cut by 6 bases, the J end by 4 bases, with 20 bases between. CDR3 region: CASSPTTPSSADTQYF. CDR3 bases: TGTGCCAGCAGCCCTACCACCCCCAGTTCAGCAGATACGCAGTATTTT.

The chain links TRBV27 to TRBJ2-5; tentatively, D is TRBD1 (6 bases). Between the trimmed V and J ends, which lost 6 bases and 2 bases, there was a span of 19 bases. The germline gives CDR1 MNHEY, CDR2 SMNVEV (reference sequence). The CDR3 length is 16 residues. The CDR3 sequence is CASRKFGAGEQETQYF. The CDR3 DNA follows: TGTGCCAGCAGAAAGTTTGGGGCAGGGGAACAAGAGACCCAGTACTTC.

The rearrangement uses TRBV30 and TRBJ2-7; D not certain. V gave up 3 bases and J gave up 3 bases, with 9 bases separating them. Germline CDR1 and CDR2: GTSNPN and SVGIG (reference sequence). The CDR3 extends over 12 amino acids. CDR3 DNA sequence: TGTGCCTGGAGCCCTAAGTTCTACGAGCAGTACTTC. It encodes CAWSPKFYEQYF.

This chain joins TRBV10-3 and TRBJ2-3, with a tentative D call TRBD1 (6 bases). Germline V gene data show CDR1 as ENHRY and CDR2 as SYGVKD. V was cut by 4 bases and J by 0 bases, with 11 bases left in between. This CDR3 is 15 amino acids long. CDR3 in amino acids: CAISAGVGSTDTQYF. CDR3 sequence (DNA): TGTGCCATCAGTGCAGGGGTGGGAAGCACAGATACGCAGTATTTT.

This clonotype was picked up a small number of times. The chain has TRBV7-2 and TRBJ2-7; 8 nucleotides line up with TRBD1. V gave up 2 bases and J gave up 3 bases; unmatched junction bases: 9. CDR1 and CDR2 from the germline V gene are SGHTA and FQGNSA. The CDR3 is made up of 16 amino acids. DNA for the CDR3: TGTGCCAGCAGCTTAAACCGGGACAGGCCTAGCTACGAGCAGTACTTC. Protein: CASSLNRDRPSYEQYF. Using reference TRBV7-2 and TRBJ2-7 for the parts outside the CDR3, the full variable domain is GAGVSQSPSNKVTEKGKDVELRCDPISGHTALYWYRQSLGQGLEFLIYFQGNSAPDKSGLPSDRFSAERTGGSVSTLTIQRTQQEDSAVYLCASSLNRDRPSYEQYFGPGTRLTVT.

In this sample, this clonotype turned up many times. The V and J genes are TRBV9 and TRBJ2-7; 12 bases are shared with TRBD1. Germline V gene sequence: CDR1 SGDLS, CDR2 YYNGEE. This CDR3 has 15 amino acids. J lost 3 bases, V lost 3 bases, and 4 bases had no gene match. In nucleotides, the CDR3 is TGTGCCAGCAGCGGAGGGACAGGGGGCGGCTACGAGCAGTACTTC. It yields the protein CASSGGTGGGYEQYF.

The V gene is TRBV7-9, the J gene TRBJ2-5, with D possibly called TRBD1 or TRBD2 (5 bases each). The CDR3 extends over 16 amino acids. V was pared by 4 bases and J by 7 bases, with 22 bases between. Germline CDR1 and CDR2: SEHNR and FQNEAQ (reference sequence). CDR3 in DNA: TGTGCCAGCAGCTCACGCCCGGGGCAGGGTGGAGTGACCCAGTACTTC. It is translated as CASSSRPGQGGVTQYF.

This clonotype was detected many times. V usage is TRBV4-2 and J usage is TRBJ2-7; tentative D call: TRBD2 (6 bases). This CDR3 is 17 amino acids long. V lost 4 bases to trimming and J lost 6 bases, with 25 bases between them. CDR1 and CDR2 from the germline V gene are LGHNA and YNFKEQ. CDR3 region: CASSPRDGRLESLEQYF. DNA for the CDR3: TGTGCCAGCAGCCCCCGGGACGGGAGACTCGAGTCCCTCGAGCAGTACTTC.

This clonotype has at least ten counts. DNA of the CDR3: TGTGCCAGCAGCGATCCGGGACTAGCGGGACCCGTGCATACGCAGTATTTT. Protein: CASSDPGLAGPVHTQYF. The chain links TRBV14 to TRBJ2-3, with TRBD2 matching 13 bases. The CDR3 contains 17 residues. Germline CDR1 SGHDN, CDR2 FVKESK. Unmatched junction bases numbered 12, after V lost 5 bases and J lost 7 bases.

This clonotype has only a few counts. The V gene is TRBV28, the J gene TRBJ2-1; D is ambiguous. V was trimmed by 9 bases and J by 6 bases, leaving 15 bases between them. CDR3 length equals 13 residues. The germline V gene encodes CDR1 MDHEN and CDR2 SYDVKM. The CDR3, as DNA: TGTGCCAGTCTATCTCTTGGTTTCAATGAGCAGTTCTTC. The encoded protein is CASLSLGFNEQFF.

This clonotype was recorded many times. J is TRBJ2-6 and V is TRBV9, with no clear D. In germline, CDR1 is SGDLS, CDR2 YYNGEE. This CDR3 is 14 amino acids long. V was pared by 6 bases and J by 0 bases, with 7 bases between. CDR3 coding DNA: TGTGCCAGCACCTCGGGCTCTGGGGCCAACGTCCTGACTTTC. Encoded protein: CASTSGSGANVLTF.

This clonotype has just one count. A single base separates this from a much larger clone, so it may be a read error. The V gene is TRBV29-1, the J gene TRBJ2-3, with a weak D call TRBD2 (5 bases). The CDR3 has 14 amino acids. With 4 bases removed from V and 1 base from J, the gap between germline ends came to 12 bases. Germline CDR1 and CDR2: SQVTM and ANQGSEA. The CDR3 reads CSVVGAEGTDTQYF. The CDR3, as DNA: TGCAGCGTTGTCGGAGCGGAGGGCACAGATACGCAGTATTTT.

This clonotype was counted many times. V and J are TRBV6-6 and TRBJ1-1; no reliable D call. Trimming took off 9 bases at V and 8 bases at J, with 10 bases between the two ends. The CDR3 contains 10 residues. The V gene's germline CDR1 is MNHNY and CDR2 SVGAGI (reference sequence). The CDR3 bases are TGTGCCAGTCGGGATGGAGAAGCTTTCTTT. Translated, it gives CASRDGEAFF.

Remarks on this clonotype: A read error may explain this, as a much larger clone is one base away. The chain links TRBV10-3 to TRBJ1-1; TRBD1 matches at 9 bases. This CDR3 comprises 16 residues. CDR1 ENHRY and CDR2 SYGVKD come from the germline V gene. The CDR3 bases are TGTGCCGTCAGTGACATCCTGGACAGGGGCAACACTGAAGCTTTCTTT. Protein: CAVSDILDRGNTEAFF.

This clonotype appeared many times. CDR3 loop: CASSDAEETQYF. The CDR3 bases are TGTGCCAGCAGCGACGCCGAAGAGACCCAGTACTTC. The chain joins TRBV7-9 to TRBJ2-5; D is unresolved. The CDR3 covers 12 residues. CDR1 SEHNR and CDR2 FQNEAQ come from the germline V gene (reference sequence). V was cut by 5 bases and J by 3 bases, with 7 bases left in between.

This clonotype was counted between two and nine times. The chain carries TRBV6-1 and TRBJ2-7; 10 nucleotides align to TRBD2. Trimming cost V 1 base and J 2 bases; bases outside gene matches: 8. The germline gives CDR1 MNHNS, CDR2 SASEGT. The CDR3 has 17 amino acids. This CDR3 is CASSEDEAGGSTYEQYF. Written as DNA, the CDR3 is TGTGCCAGCAGTGAAGACGAAGCGGGGGGGTCAACCTACGAGCAGTACTTC.

In this sample, this clonotype turned up many times. J is TRBJ2-5 and V is TRBV7-9; TRBD1 matches at 7 bases. Germline CDR1 is SEHNR and CDR2 is FQNEAQ (reference sequence). This CDR3 contains 16 residues. J gave up 4 bases and V 4 bases, and 12 bases lay outside the gene matches. CDR3 in DNA: TGTGCCAGCAGCTCTTTTCGGGACAGTCTAGGAGAGACCCAGTACTTC. Protein product: CASSSFRDSLGETQYF.

This clonotype was counted between two and nine times. A much larger clone sits a single nucleotide away, making a read error possible. This chain links TRBV2 with TRBJ2-3; D gene ambiguous. The CDR3 is 14 amino acids. The germline gives CDR1 SNHLY, CDR2 FYNNEI. The V and J ends lost 6 bases and 3 bases respectively, with 13 bases between them. The CDR3: CASSHGAPTDTQYF. CDR3 nucleotides: TGTGCCAGCAGCCACGGAGCACCAACAGATACGCAGTATTTT.

This clonotype came up many times. This sequence joins TRBV20-1 and TRBJ2-3; a possible D gene is TRBD2 (5 bases). Trimming removed 0 bases at V and 0 bases at J, with 13 bases between. Germline values: CDR1 DFQATT, CDR2 SNEGSKA (reference sequence). This CDR3 is 16 amino acids long. The CDR3 is CSARDSAGSSTDTQYF. The CDR3 DNA reads TGCAGTGCTAGAGATTCGGCGGGTTCTAGCACAGATACGCAGTATTTT.

This clonotype was detected ten times or more. This sequence joins TRBV28 and TRBJ1-1, with D unresolved. CDR3 length: 16 amino acids. Germline V CDR1 and CDR2: MDHEN, SYDVKM. V lost 2 bases and J lost 0, with 13 bases in between. Here the CDR3 reads CASSLTRASMNTEAFF. As DNA, the CDR3 is TGTGCCAGCAGTTTAACGAGGGCCTCTATGAACACTGAAGCTTTCTTT.

This clonotype was seen repeatedly, ten times or more. The gene calls are TRBV6-2 or TRBV6-3 and TRBJ2-1, with D perhaps TRBD1 (7 bases). The germline V and J ends were trimmed by 6 bases and 8 bases, with 20 bases remaining between them. Germline CDR1 reads MNHEY; CDR2 reads SVGEGT. This CDR3 contains 15 residues. In DNA form, the CDR3 reads TGTGCCAGCAGCCTTGGTGGAGGGGGCCGGGATGAGCAGTTCTTC. This sequence encodes CASSLGGGGRDEQFF.

As to this clonotype: It is likely a read error, because the conserved phenylalanine at the end of the CDR3 is missing. No DNA is shown, since the ends of the CDR3 on it are uncertain; the CDR3 is the one TCRdb lists. V is TRBV7-2 and J is TRBJ2-7; the D call TRBD1 from the table was never checked on the DNA. Germline V CDR1 and CDR2: SGHTA, FQGNSA. The CDR3 spans 14 residues, counting both ends. The CDR3 loop is CASSPYSGTPEPYS.

The genes are TRBV20-1 and TRBJ1-2, with unresolved D. Germline-derived CDR1 and CDR2 are DFQATT and SNEGSKA (reference sequence). The CDR3 extends over 16 amino acids. Trimming cost V 6 bases and J 2 bases, with 22 bases left between them. CDR3 sequence reads: CSAHDDTQSLNYGYTF. Here the CDR3 DNA reads TGCAGTGCCCACGATGATACACAGTCCCTCAACTATGGCTACACCTTC.

This clonotype came up many times. This chain joins TRBV7-9 and TRBJ2-7; TRBD2 might be the D (5 bases). This CDR3 spans 13 amino acids. The germline V gene encodes CDR1 SEHNR and CDR2 FQNEAQ (reference sequence). V dropped 4 bases and J dropped 3 bases, with 10 bases sitting between them. CDR3 sequence (DNA): TGTGCCAGCAGCTCCGGTAGCGACTACGAGCAGTACTTC. Translation gives CASSSGSDYEQYF.

This clonotype was detected many times. The rearrangement uses TRBV13 and TRBJ1-5, with 7 bases aligning to TRBD1. V was pared by 5 bases and J by 6 bases, with 7 bases of the junction left unmatched. The CDR3 totals 14 residues. From germline, CDR1 is PRHDT and CDR2 FYEKMQ (reference sequence). The CDR3 nucleotides are TGTGCCAGCAGCGAAAGGACAGGCGGTCAGCCCCAGCATTTT. Its protein is CASSERTGGQPQHF.

The chain is built from TRBV6-2 or TRBV6-3 and TRBJ2-7, with no clear D. The CDR3 is made up of 16 amino acids. The germline V gene has CDR1 MNHEY and CDR2 SVGEGT. V was trimmed by 0 bases and J by 0 bases, leaving 12 bases between them. The CDR3: CASSYSTAIPSYEQYF. The CDR3 nucleotides read TGTGCCAGCAGTTACTCCACAGCGATACCCTCCTACGAGCAGTACTTC.

This clonotype showed up many times. The chain is built from TRBV6-5 and TRBJ1-1, with D maybe TRBD1 (6 bases). CDR1 is MNHEY and CDR2 is SVGAGI in the germline V gene. The CDR3 contains 17 residues. V lost 6 bases, J lost 0 bases, and 20 bases lay in between. The CDR3: CASRPYWVQGLNTEAFF. The CDR3 nucleotides read TGTGCCAGCAGACCCTATTGGGTACAGGGCCTGAACACTGAAGCTTTCTTT.

About this clonotype itself: A read error is possible here, since a much larger clone lies one base away. The chain links TRBV20-1 to TRBJ2-5; the match to TRBD1 covers 7 bases. V gave up 7 bases and J gave up 3 bases; unmatched junction bases: 11. This CDR3 is 14 amino acids long. Germline V lookup: CDR1 DFQATT, CDR2 SNEGSKA (reference sequence). CDR3 amino acids: CSVLDQGVEETQYF. The DNA for the CDR3 is TGCAGTGTCCTTGATCAGGGGGTAGAAGAGACCCAGTACTTC.

The rearrangement links TRBV29-1 to TRBJ1-1, with D unclear. Trimming shortened V by 4 bases and J by 7 bases, and 1 base separated the two germline ends. Germline values: CDR1 SQVTM, CDR2 ANQGSEA. The CDR3 spans 8 residues. Written as DNA, the CDR3 is TGCAGCGTTGGTGAAGCTTTCTTT. This translates into CSVGEAFF.

Turning to this clonotype: Possible read error: a much larger clone is one base away. The rearrangement joins TRBV18 to TRBJ1-4, with D perhaps matching TRBD1 (5 bases). Per germline, CDR1 KGHSH and CDR2 LQKENI. This CDR3 has 15 residues. The chain's CDR3 is CGSSPAPVGPEKLFF. The CDR3 coding sequence is TGTGGCAGCTCCCCCGCACCGGTGGGGCCTGAAAAACTGTTTTTT.

This clonotype has just one count. A read error may be the cause here, since a much bigger clone is one base away. The gene calls are TRBV20-1 and TRBJ1-5; TRBD1 is a possible D gene (5 bases). Germline lookup yields CDR1 DFQATT and CDR2 SNEGSKA (reference sequence). V lost 3 bases and J lost 7, with 25 bases in between. There are 17 residues in the CDR3. The CDR3 reads CSASQLGPWGEGQPQHF. The CDR3 DNA sequence: TGCAGTGCTAGCCAGCTGGGCCCCTGGGGGGAAGGGCAGCCCCAGCATTTT.